Following are 27 T cell receptor beta chains from one sample sequenced in a study of TIL therapy for anti-PD-1-resistant metastatic lung cancer. The immunoSEQ assay was v3. Repertoires were generated with immunoSEQ multiplex PCR, while TCRdb's copy carries only in-frame clones and drops some. The sample consists of about 21,000 clones, more than 65% of them appearing once. The time point was: pre-treatment sample, taken before nivolumab and TIL therapy. This material consisted of blood, taken at baseline. Receptors were obtained from a person between 25 and 79 years old with non-small cell lung cancer.

The chain carries TRBV7-2 and TRBJ2-3; TRBD1 matches 7 bases. V shed 5 bases, J shed 4 bases, and the junction held 6 bases outside the gene matches. The CDR3 length is 14 residues. Germline lookup yields CDR1 SGHTA and CDR2 FQGNSA. CDR3 in amino acids: CASSQRGPPDTQYF. The CDR3 coding sequence is TGTGCCAGCAGCCAAAGGGGGCCCCCAGATACGCAGTATTTT.

The J gene is TRBJ1-3, the V gene TRBV6-1; weak D call: TRBD1 (5 bases). The CDR3 runs 13 residues. Germline lookup yields CDR1 MNHNS and CDR2 SASEGT. V lost 3 bases to trimming and J lost 4 bases, with 7 bases between them. CDR3 region: CASSDRAGNTIYF. In DNA, the CDR3 is TGTGCCAGCAGTGACAGGGCAGGAAACACCATATATTTT.

V gene TRBV4-1 combines with J gene TRBJ1-3, with a weak D call TRBD1 (6 bases). Germline values: CDR1 MGHRA, CDR2 YSYEKL. The CDR3 consists of 16 residues. The V end lost 1 base, the J end lost 2 bases, and 12 bases lay between the germline ends. The CDR3 DNA is TGCGCCAGCAGCCAAGGGACCCAGGGGCCTGGAAACACCATATATTTT. It encodes CASSQGTQGPGNTIYF.

Of note for this clone: An end of the junction differs from the germline gene, which may be a read error. CDR3: CSVEGPGGETQYF. The CDR3 DNA reads as TGCAGCGTCGAAGGACCCGGAGGAGAGACCCAGTACTTC. V and J are TRBV29-1 and TRBJ2-5; maybe TRBD2 (5 bases). The length of the CDR3 is 13 residues. CDR1 and CDR2 from the germline V gene are SQVTM and ANQGSEA.

This clone has a handful of counts. This chain joins TRBV20-1 and TRBJ2-5; no firm D call. Germline CDR1 and CDR2: DFQATT and SNEGSKA (reference sequence). Trimming shortened V by 6 bases and J by 5 bases, and 10 bases separated the two germline ends. This CDR3 has 11 residues. CDR3 sequence reads: CSAAYRETQYF. CDR3 coding DNA: TGCAGTGCCGCCTATAGGGAGACCCAGTACTTC.

J is TRBJ2-3 and V is TRBV14; 8 positions agree with TRBD2. Germline assignment: CDR1 SGHDN and CDR2 FVKESK. J gave up 2 bases and V 3 bases, and 7 bases lay outside the gene matches. The CDR3 has 16 amino acids. The CDR3 DNA reads TGTGCCAGCAGCCAGCCGGGACTAGACTTCACAGATACGCAGTATTTT. As protein: CASSQPGLDFTDTQYF.

The chain links TRBV6-6 to TRBJ1-6; D not certain. V lost 7 bases to trimming and J lost 5 bases, with 15 bases between them. The V gene's germline CDR1 is MNHNY and CDR2 SVGAGI (reference sequence). The CDR3 spans 15 residues. CDR3 loop: CASTRLRANNSPLHF. The CDR3 DNA reads TGTGCCAGCACCCGACTTCGGGCGAATAATTCACCCCTCCACTTT.

In its sample, this clone is medium-sized. The V gene is TRBV5-5, the J gene TRBJ2-3; 7 positions match TRBD2. The V segment lost 7 bases and the J segment 3 bases; nucleotides outside the gene matches: 11. CDR1 is SGHKS, CDR2 YYEKEE, per germline (reference sequence). This CDR3 contains 15 residues. The CDR3 DNA follows: TGTGCCAGCCGCCTTTGGGGGGAGGGGACAGATACGCAGTATTTT. Residues: CASRLWGEGTDTQYF.

The rearrangement links TRBV5-1 to TRBJ1-1; D unresolved. The CDR3 has 15 residues. Trimming pared 0 bases from V and 1 base from J, leaving 10 bases between. Germline CDR1 and CDR2: SGHRS and YFSETQ. The CDR3 sequence is CASSLAAGGNTEAFF. CDR3 DNA: TGCGCCAGCAGCTTGGCCGCAGGCGGGAACACTGAAGCTTTCTTT.

The chain is built from TRBV29-1 and TRBJ2-1; D is ambiguous. This CDR3 has 12 amino acids. CDR1 and CDR2 (germline): SQVTM, ANQGSEA. V was trimmed by 4 bases and J by 1 base, leaving 5 bases between them. The CDR3: CSVGRSYNEQFF. For the CDR3, the DNA is TGCAGCGTTGGTAGGTCCTACAATGAGCAGTTCTTC.

This clone was seen just once. V and J are TRBV5-1 and TRBJ1-2; a weak D match, TRBD1 (6 bases). Per germline, CDR1 SGHRS and CDR2 YFSETQ. The germline V and J ends were trimmed by 4 bases and 4 bases, with 8 bases remaining between them. The CDR3 extends over 12 amino acids. In DNA form, the CDR3 reads TGCGCCAGCAGCGAGGACAGCTATGGCTACACCTTC. Protein sequence: CASSEDSYGYTF.

This clone has a handful of counts. This chain connects TRBV27 to TRBJ2-7; no definite D call. V was cut by 6 bases and J by 3 bases, with 18 bases left in between. Germline CDR1 and CDR2: MNHEY and SMNVEV (reference sequence). The length of the CDR3 is 15 residues. In nucleotides, the CDR3 is TGTGCCAGCAGCCCTACCGTGTTAGGGAACTACGAGCAGTACTTC. Translation gives CASSPTVLGNYEQYF.

This clone showed up just once. The rearrangement uses TRBV18 and TRBJ1-2, with D possibly TRBD1 on 5 matching bases. The CDR3 covers 13 residues. Germline-derived CDR1 and CDR2 are KGHSH and LQKENI. V lost 2 bases to trimming and J lost 6 bases, with 10 bases between them. The CDR3 nucleotides read TGTGCCAGCTCACCAAAAGGGGCAGATGGCTACACCTTC. Protein product: CASSPKGADGYTF.

V usage is TRBV5-4 and J usage is TRBJ1-2; D is undetermined. Trimming pared 3 bases from V and 8 bases from J, leaving 23 bases between. In germline, CDR1 is SGHNT, CDR2 YYREEE (reference sequence). This CDR3 is built from 16 residues. The CDR3 DNA follows: TGTGCCAGCAGCTCCGACACCTACACGGAGATAAAAGGCTACACCTTC. Translation gives CASSSDTYTEIKGYTF.

The chain uses TRBV24-1 and TRBJ2-6; a possible D gene is TRBD1 (5 bases). The CDR3 sequence is 15 residues long. The germline gives CDR1 KGHDR, CDR2 SFDVKD. Trimming cost V 3 bases and J 4 bases, with 9 bases left between them. CDR3 sequence reads: CATSDTGAGANVLTF. CDR3 nucleotide sequence: TGTGCCACCAGTGATACAGGCGCCGGGGCCAACGTCCTGACTTTC.

A single count supports this clone. The V call is TRBV30, the J call TRBJ2-3; 13 bases line up with TRBD2. The CDR3 has 16 residues. Unmatched junction bases numbered 7, after V lost 1 base and J lost 6 bases. Germline V CDR1 and CDR2: GTSNPN, SVGIG (reference sequence). The CDR3: CAWSGGLAGYLDTQYF. DNA of the CDR3: TGTGCCTGGAGTGGGGGACTAGCGGGATACTTGGATACGCAGTATTTT.

The chain employs TRBV10-3 and TRBJ1-2; 8 positions match TRBD1. In germline, CDR1 is ENHRY, CDR2 SYGVKD. Germline trimming cut 10 bases from V and 2 bases from J; bases unmatched to any gene: 6. CDR3 size: 13 residues. This CDR3 is CATWTGNNYGYTF. CDR3 bases: TGTGCCACCTGGACAGGGAACAACTATGGCTACACCTTC.

The rearrangement links TRBV30 to TRBJ2-3; 10 bases are shared with TRBD2. Looked up from germline, CDR1 is GTSNPN and CDR2 is SVGIG (reference sequence). Germline trimming cut 1 base from V and 1 base from J; bases unmatched to any gene: 2. The CDR3 extends over 15 amino acids. This CDR3 reads CAWSEGLAGTDTQYF. The CDR3 bases are TGTGCCTGGAGTGAAGGACTAGCGGGCACAGATACGCAGTATTTT.

V gene TRBV19 combines with J gene TRBJ1-5, with TRBD1 identical over 8 bases. Germline V gene data show CDR1 as LNHDA and CDR2 as SQIVND (reference sequence). V gave up 7 bases and J gave up 2 bases; unmatched junction bases: 4. CDR3 length: 14 amino acids. The CDR3 spells CASTYRGGNQPQHF. The CDR3, as DNA: TGTGCCAGTACGTACAGGGGGGGCAATCAGCCCCAGCATTTT.

The chain combines TRBV6-5 with TRBJ2-7, with D tentatively TRBD2 (5 bases). Germline CDR1 and CDR2: MNHEY and SVGAGI. The ends were cut back, 0 bases at V and 7 bases at J, with 13 bases in the middle. This CDR3 has 14 residues. This chain's CDR3 is CASSYSSGFGEQYF. CDR3 in DNA: TGTGCCAGCAGTTACTCGTCGGGATTCGGGGAGCAGTACTTC.

The chain recombines TRBV11-3 with TRBJ2-1; no reliable D call. The V end was cut by 2 bases, the J end by 10 bases, with 12 bases between. The CDR3 runs 13 residues. Germline CDR1 SGHNT, CDR2 YENEEA. The CDR3 reads CASSLIGQSEQFF. DNA of the CDR3: TGTGCCAGCAGCTTAATCGGGCAGTCCGAGCAGTTCTTC.

The rearrangement joins TRBV2 to TRBJ2-4; D ambiguous. Germline V gene lookup returns CDR1 SNHLY and CDR2 FYNNEI. Trimming stripped 9 bases from V and 1 base from J, with 7 bases between. The CDR3 runs to 12 residues. This CDR3 reads CASLTAKNIQYF. For the CDR3, the DNA is TGTGCCAGTTTGACGGCCAAAAACATTCAGTACTTC.

V usage is TRBV19 and J usage is TRBJ2-5; the D is unclear. The V gene lost 0 bases and the J gene lost 6 bases, with 8 bases spanning the gap. The V gene's germline CDR1 is LNHDA and CDR2 SQIVND (reference sequence). The CDR3 is 13 amino acids. The DNA of the CDR3 is TGTGCCAGTAGTATAGAGATAGTGAAGACCCAGTACTTC. Residues: CASSIEIVKTQYF.

This clone was recorded only once. This chain connects TRBV15 to TRBJ2-7; no clear D gene. Trimming took off 8 bases at V and 0 bases at J, with 14 bases between the two ends. Germline-derived CDR1 and CDR2 are LNHNV and YYDKDF (reference sequence). The CDR3 has 14 residues. CDR3 DNA sequence: TGTGCCACCGGTCTCCAGTATTCCTCCTACGAGCAGTACTTC. It yields the protein CATGLQYSSYEQYF. Combining the CDR3 with reference TRBV15 and TRBJ2-7 gives the whole variable domain DAMVIQNPRYQVTQFGKPVTLSCSQTLNHNVMYWYQQKSSQAPKLLFHYYDKDFNNEADTPDNFQSRRPNTSFCFLDIRSPGLGDTAMYLCATGLQYSSYEQYFGPGTRLTVT.

This chain joins TRBV3-1 (or the pseudogene TRBV3-2) and TRBJ2-1; D remains ambiguous. The length of the CDR3 is 15 residues. Trimming removed 2 bases from V and 2 bases from J, with 10 bases in between. Looked up from germline, CDR1 is LGHDT and CDR2 is YNNKEL (reference sequence). The CDR3 nucleotides are TGTGCCAGCAGCCAACAGACCGGGCCCTACAATGAGCAGTTCTTC. Amino acid sequence: CASSQQTGPYNEQFF.

V is TRBV2 and J is TRBJ2-5; 7 bases match TRBD1. Germline V CDR1 and CDR2: SNHLY, FYNNEI. J lost 6 bases, V lost 7 bases, and 11 bases had no gene match. There are 14 residues in the CDR3. CDR3 coding DNA: TGTGCCAGCACCTCACAGGGGTTCGAGAAGACCCAGTACTTC. This sequence encodes CASTSQGFEKTQYF.

The CDR3 bases are TGCGCCAGCAGCCAATGGGGGACTAGCGGGTCCGTAGATACGCAGTATTTT. Protein: CASSQWGTSGSVDTQYF. This chain uses TRBV4-1 with TRBJ2-3; 12 bases map to TRBD2. The germline CDR1 and CDR2 sequences are MGHRA and YSYEKL. V shed 2 bases and J 5 bases; nucleotides not matched to a gene: 8. This CDR3 contains 17 residues.